These 20 T cell receptor beta chains originate from one sample sequenced in a study of T cell repertoires in cytomegalovirus infection. TCRdb recomputed calls from the reads with MiXCR, one row per CDR3 protein. The sample yields 100,000 to 150,000 distinct CDR3 sequences, about 10% seen once. Specimen: PBMCs. All receptors come from a human donor in good health (CMV status not recorded). Some clones in this sample may be carry-over from other donors' samples.

This clonotype was counted at least ten times. This chain connects TRBV7-2 to TRBJ2-2, with 7 bases that match TRBD2. Germline CDR1 is SGHTA and CDR2 is FQGNSA. This CDR3 spans 14 amino acids. The V and J ends lost 1 base and 5 bases, in that order; junction bases with no gene match: 1. CDR3 coding DNA: TGTGCCAGCAGCTTAGGACTAGCAACCGGGGAGCTGTTTTTT. It encodes CASSLGLATGELFF.

In its sample, this clonotype was seen many times. This rearrangement joins TRBV5-1 to TRBJ1-5; 9 positions match TRBD1. The germline V gene encodes CDR1 SGHRS and CDR2 YFSETQ. This CDR3 comprises 15 residues. The V gene end was trimmed by 2 bases and the J gene end by 7 bases; junction bases not matched to a gene: 7. The DNA of the CDR3 is TGCGCCAGCAGCTTCGGGGACAGGGCAGGACAGCCCCAGCATTTT. Amino acid sequence: CASSFGDRAGQPQHF.

The table lists this clonotype with many counts. The chain recombines TRBV7-6 with TRBJ2-3; 8 nucleotides agree with TRBD2. Germline V gene lookup returns CDR1 SGHVS and CDR2 FNYEAQ. There are 17 residues in the CDR3. The trim removed 1 base at V and 2 bases at J, leaving 8 bases unmatched. The CDR3 region is CASSLDLRGGDTDTQYF. CDR3 DNA: TGTGCCAGCAGCTTAGACTTACGGGGGGGCGACACAGATACGCAGTATTTT.

At least ten counts were recorded for this clonotype. The chain joins TRBV11-1 to TRBJ2-2; 7 bases match TRBD2. V lost 2 bases and J lost 5; bases outside the gene matches: 8. Germline V gene data show CDR1 as SGHAT and CDR2 as FQDESV (reference sequence). The CDR3 length is 16 residues. As DNA, the CDR3 is TGTGCCAGCAGCTTATCGACGAGCGGGGTGACCGGGGAGCTGTTTTTT. Its translation is CASSLSTSGVTGELFF.

There are many counts of this clonotype. This chain connects TRBV24-1 to TRBJ2-1; 9 nucleotides line up with TRBD1. In germline, CDR1 is KGHDR, CDR2 SFDVKD. This CDR3 region has 17 residues. J was trimmed by 5 bases and V by 3 bases; bases with no gene match: 10. The CDR3 here is CATSDSPGTGTDNEQFF. The CDR3 DNA reads as TGTGCCACCAGTGATAGCCCTGGGACAGGGACCGACAATGAGCAGTTCTTC.

This clonotype showed up many times. The V gene is TRBV11-1, the J gene TRBJ2-5; maybe TRBD2 (5 bases). Deletions cut 5 bases from V and 5 bases from J, with 6 bases between. Germline V lookup: CDR1 SGHAT, CDR2 FQDESV (reference sequence). There are 11 residues in the CDR3. As DNA, the CDR3 is TGTGCCAGCAGCACGGGGGAGACCCAGTACTTC. Its translation: CASSTGETQYF.

This clonotype was recorded at least ten times. This chain connects TRBV7-8 to TRBJ2-5; tentatively, D is TRBD1 or TRBD2 (5 bases each). V gave up 6 bases and J gave up 4 bases, with 18 bases separating them. Germline CDR1 is SGHVS and CDR2 is FQNEAQ. The CDR3 runs to 15 residues. CDR3 sequence: CASSLDTGLVETQYF. In DNA form, the CDR3 reads TGTGCCAGCAGTCTAGATACGGGGCTAGTAGAGACCCAGTACTTC. Full variable domain (missing parts from reference TRBV7-8 and TRBJ2-5): GAGVSQSPRYKVAKRGQDVALRCDPISGHVSLFWYQQALGQGPEFLTYFQNEAQLDKSGLPSDRFFAERPEGSVSTLKIQRTQQEDSAVYLCASSLDTGLVETQYFGPGTRLLVL.

Ten or more counts support this clonotype. This rearrangement joins TRBV25-1 to TRBJ1-2; the D is unclear. The CDR3 loop spans 13 amino acids. Trimming took off 2 bases at V and 4 bases at J, with 8 bases between the two ends. Germline V gene sequence: CDR1 MGHDK, CDR2 SYGVNS. The chain's CDR3 is CASSEQPSYGYTF. The CDR3 nucleotides read TGTGCCAGCAGTGAACAGCCTTCCTATGGCTACACCTTC.

This clonotype showed up just a few times. The V gene is TRBV19, the J gene TRBJ2-1; TRBD2 might be the D (5 bases). CDR1 and CDR2 (germline): LNHDA, SQIVND (reference sequence). The ends were cut back, 4 bases at V and 7 bases at J, with 11 bases in the middle. The CDR3 spans 13 residues. CDR3 protein: CASSSLAENEQFF. The CDR3 coding sequence is TGTGCCAGTAGTAGTCTAGCAGAGAATGAGCAGTTCTTC.

This clonotype is labeled medium-sized. The chain employs TRBV7-2 and TRBJ2-5, with 9 nucleotides matching TRBD1. This CDR3 has 15 residues. Germline lookup yields CDR1 SGHTA and CDR2 FQGNSA. Losses at the gene ends were 7 bases for V and 6 bases for J; bases not matched to a gene: 12. The chain's CDR3 is CASNRGTGSQKTQYF. Written as DNA, the CDR3 is TGTGCCAGCAACCGCGGGACAGGGTCTCAAAAGACCCAGTACTTC.

The chain couples TRBV5-4 to TRBJ1-1; 7 nucleotides line up with TRBD1. The CDR3 runs 15 residues. J was trimmed by 3 bases and V by 4 bases; bases with no gene match: 9. Germline V lookup: CDR1 SGHNT, CDR2 YYREEE (reference sequence). Here the CDR3 reads CASSPIDRDHTEAFF. CDR3 DNA: TGTGCCAGCAGCCCAATAGACAGGGACCACACTGAAGCTTTCTTT.

V is TRBV10-3 and J is TRBJ2-2, with D hard to call. The V gene lost 0 bases and the J gene lost 3 bases, with 8 bases spanning the gap. Germline values: CDR1 ENHRY, CDR2 SYGVKD. The CDR3 has 15 amino acids. CDR3 amino acids: CAISESLRYTGELFF. The CDR3 region has the DNA TGTGCCATCAGTGAGTCCCTGAGATACACCGGGGAGCTGTTTTTT.

V is TRBV6-8 and J is TRBJ1-1; D gene unclear. Germline-derived CDR1 and CDR2 are MNHGY and SAAAGT. V was trimmed by 8 bases and J by 8 bases, leaving 9 bases between them. CDR3 size: 10 residues. CDR3 nucleotides: TGTGCCAGCGCCAGATCGGAAGCTTTCTTT. Encoded protein: CASARSEAFF.

In this sample, this clonotype turned up a few times. This chain uses TRBV20-1 with TRBJ2-1; D is unresolved. CDR3 size: 13 residues. Germline lookup yields CDR1 DFQATT and CDR2 SNEGSKA (reference sequence). Trimming shortened V by 1 base and J by 9 bases, and 13 bases separated the two germline ends. Here the CDR3 reads CSARAGPGGEQFF. In DNA, the CDR3 is TGCAGTGCTAGAGCCGGGCCGGGCGGTGAGCAGTTCTTC.

Ten or more counts support this clonotype. The chain uses TRBV7-2 and TRBJ1-2, with D possibly being TRBD1 (5 bases). V was pared by 6 bases and J by 2 bases, with 19 bases between. The CDR3 totals 16 residues. Germline CDR1 SGHTA, CDR2 FQGNSA. The CDR3 sequence is CASSSIQWDLNYGYTF. CDR3 in DNA: TGTGCCAGCAGTTCGATTCAATGGGACCTCAACTATGGCTACACCTTC.

This clonotype was seen repeatedly, ten times or more. The chain couples TRBV12-5 to TRBJ2-1, with D perhaps matching TRBD1 or TRBD2 (5 bases each). With 6 bases removed from V and 8 bases from J, the gap between germline ends came to 17 bases. The CDR3 length is 14 residues. From germline, CDR1 is LGHNT and CDR2 FRNRAP. The CDR3 DNA reads as TGTGCTAGTGGCCTGAACTATTTGGGGGATGAGCAGTTCTTC. Its translation: CASGLNYLGDEQFF. Complete variable domain (other parts from reference TRBV12-5 and TRBJ2-1): DARVTQTPRHKVTEMGQEVTMRCQPILGHNTVFWYRQTMMQGLELLAYFRNRAPLDDSGMPKDRFSAEMPDATLATLKIQPSEPRDSAVYFCASGLNYLGDEQFFGPGTRLTVL.

This clonotype was picked up many times. The chain recombines TRBV14 with TRBJ2-1; possibly TRBD2 for D (5 bases). V was shortened by 4 bases and J by 2 bases, with 12 bases between the two germline ends. Germline CDR1 SGHDN, CDR2 FVKESK. The CDR3 has 15 amino acids. Here the CDR3 reads CASSPLGSPYNEQFF. The CDR3 coding sequence is TGTGCCAGCAGCCCACTAGGGTCCCCCTACAATGAGCAGTTCTTC.

This clonotype was seen only once. The genes are TRBV29-1 and TRBJ2-3, with 10 bases matching TRBD1. The J segment lost 5 bases and the V segment lost 7 bases, leaving 3 bases of the junction unmatched. The V gene's germline CDR1 is SQVTM and CDR2 ANQGSEA. CDR3 size: 12 residues. The CDR3 nucleotides read TGCAGCGCTGGGACAGGGGAAGATACGCAGTATTTT. Residues: CSAGTGEDTQYF.

The gene calls are TRBV2 and TRBJ1-2; D is uncertain. The CDR3 runs to 12 residues. Germline loops: CDR1 SNHLY, CDR2 FYNNEI. The ends were cut back, 6 bases at V and 8 bases at J, with 13 bases in the middle. CDR3 residues: CASSGINRGYTF. The CDR3 nucleotides read TGTGCCAGCAGCGGGATTAATCGGGGCTACACCTTC.

Ten or more counts support this clonotype. This sequence joins TRBV20-1 and TRBJ1-2; D may be TRBD1 (5 bases). CDR1 and CDR2 (germline): DFQATT, SNEGSKA (reference sequence). The CDR3 totals 14 residues. Trimming removed 0 bases at V and 3 bases at J, with 11 bases between. CDR3 sequence reads: CSARDGTRDYGYTF. The CDR3 DNA reads as TGCAGTGCTAGAGACGGGACGCGGGACTATGGCTACACCTTC.